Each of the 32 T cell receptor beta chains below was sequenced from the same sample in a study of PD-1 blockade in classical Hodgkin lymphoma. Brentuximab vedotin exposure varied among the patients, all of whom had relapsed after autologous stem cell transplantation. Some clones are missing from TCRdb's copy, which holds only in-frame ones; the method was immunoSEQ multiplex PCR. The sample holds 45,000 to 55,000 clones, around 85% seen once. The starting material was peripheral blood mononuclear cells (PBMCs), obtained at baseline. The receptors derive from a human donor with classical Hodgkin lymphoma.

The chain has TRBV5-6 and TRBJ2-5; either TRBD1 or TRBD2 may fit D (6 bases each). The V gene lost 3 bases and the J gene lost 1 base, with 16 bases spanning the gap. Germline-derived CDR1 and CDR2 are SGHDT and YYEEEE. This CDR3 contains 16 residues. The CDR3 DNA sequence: TGTGCCAGCAGCTACCTAGGGGGAGGTACCCAAGAGACCCAGTACTTC. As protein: CASSYLGGGTQETQYF.

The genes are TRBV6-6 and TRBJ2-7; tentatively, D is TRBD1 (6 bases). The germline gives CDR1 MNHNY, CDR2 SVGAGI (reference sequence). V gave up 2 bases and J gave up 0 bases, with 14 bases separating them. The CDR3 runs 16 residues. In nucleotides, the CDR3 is TGTGCCAGCAGTTACAACCGGGACATGTTCTCCTACGAGCAGTACTTC. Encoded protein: CASSYNRDMFSYEQYF.

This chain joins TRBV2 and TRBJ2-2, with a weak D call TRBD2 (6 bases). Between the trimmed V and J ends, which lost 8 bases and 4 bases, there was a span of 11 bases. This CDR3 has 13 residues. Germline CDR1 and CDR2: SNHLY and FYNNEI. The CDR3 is CASSGTLTGELFF. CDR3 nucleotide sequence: TGTGCCAGCTCCGGGACTCTCACCGGGGAGCTGTTTTTT.

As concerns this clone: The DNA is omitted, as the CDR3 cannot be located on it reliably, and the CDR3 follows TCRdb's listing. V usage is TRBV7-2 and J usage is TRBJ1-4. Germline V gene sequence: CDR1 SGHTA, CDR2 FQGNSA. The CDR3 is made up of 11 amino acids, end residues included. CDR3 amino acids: CASSSSGKLFF.

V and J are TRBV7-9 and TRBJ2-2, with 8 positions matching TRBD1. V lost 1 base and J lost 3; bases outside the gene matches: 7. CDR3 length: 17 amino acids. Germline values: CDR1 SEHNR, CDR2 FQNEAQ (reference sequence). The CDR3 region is CASSLGTGLGHTGELFF. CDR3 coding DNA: TGTGCCAGCAGCTTAGGGACAGGGCTAGGCCACACCGGGGAGCTGTTTTTT.

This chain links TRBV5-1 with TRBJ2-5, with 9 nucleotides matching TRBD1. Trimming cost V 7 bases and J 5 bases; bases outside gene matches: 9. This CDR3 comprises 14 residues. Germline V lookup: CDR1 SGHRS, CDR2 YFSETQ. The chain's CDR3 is CASGLQGARETQYF. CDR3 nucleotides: TGCGCCAGCGGATTACAGGGGGCGCGGGAGACCCAGTACTTC. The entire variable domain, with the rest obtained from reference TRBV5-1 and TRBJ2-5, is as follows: KAGVTQTPRYLIKTRGQQVTLSCSPISGHRSVSWYQQTPGQGLQFLFEYFSETQRNKGNFPGRFSGRQFSNSRSEMNVSTLELGDSALYLCASGLQGARETQYFGPGTRLLVL.

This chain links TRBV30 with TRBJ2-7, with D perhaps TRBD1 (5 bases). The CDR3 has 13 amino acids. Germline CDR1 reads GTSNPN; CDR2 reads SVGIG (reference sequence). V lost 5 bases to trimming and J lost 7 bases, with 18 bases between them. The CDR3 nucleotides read TGTGCCTGGGCGGCCAGGGCCGCGTCTGAGCAGTACTTC. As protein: CAWAARAASEQYF.

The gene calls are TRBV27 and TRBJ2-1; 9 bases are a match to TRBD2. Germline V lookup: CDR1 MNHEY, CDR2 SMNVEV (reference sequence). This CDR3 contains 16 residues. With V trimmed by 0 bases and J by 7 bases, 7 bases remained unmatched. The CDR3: CASSLSVVAGENEQFF. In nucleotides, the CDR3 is TGTGCCAGCAGTTTATCGGTGGTAGCGGGAGAAAATGAGCAGTTCTTC.

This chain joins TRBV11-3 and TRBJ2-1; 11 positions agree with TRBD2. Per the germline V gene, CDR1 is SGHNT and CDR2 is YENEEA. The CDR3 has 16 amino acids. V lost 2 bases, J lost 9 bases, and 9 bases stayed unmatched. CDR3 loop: CASSLLASGRWGEQFF. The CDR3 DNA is TGTGCCAGCAGCTTACTGGCTAGCGGGAGGTGGGGTGAGCAGTTCTTC.

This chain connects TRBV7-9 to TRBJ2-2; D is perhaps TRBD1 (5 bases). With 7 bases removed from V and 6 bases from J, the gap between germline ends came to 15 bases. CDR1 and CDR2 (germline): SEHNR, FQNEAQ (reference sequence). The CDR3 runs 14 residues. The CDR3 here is CASTPDVRAGELFF. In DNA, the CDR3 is TGTGCCAGCACCCCGGACGTCAGGGCCGGGGAGCTGTTTTTT.

The CDR3 is CASSARQGHEQYF. The DNA of the CDR3 is TGCGCCAGCAGCGCCAGACAGGGGCACGAGCAGTACTTC. The V call is TRBV5-1, the J call TRBJ2-7, with TRBD1 matching over 8 bases. In germline, CDR1 is SGHRS, CDR2 YFSETQ. The trim removed 4 bases at V and 5 bases at J, leaving 5 bases unmatched. The CDR3 spans 13 residues.

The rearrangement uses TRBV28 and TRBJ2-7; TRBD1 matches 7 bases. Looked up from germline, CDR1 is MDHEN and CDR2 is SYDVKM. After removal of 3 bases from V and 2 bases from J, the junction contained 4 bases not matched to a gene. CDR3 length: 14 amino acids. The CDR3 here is CASSLTGPAYEQYV. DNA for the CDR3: TGTGCCAGCAGTTTGACAGGGCCTGCCTACGAGCAGTACGTC.

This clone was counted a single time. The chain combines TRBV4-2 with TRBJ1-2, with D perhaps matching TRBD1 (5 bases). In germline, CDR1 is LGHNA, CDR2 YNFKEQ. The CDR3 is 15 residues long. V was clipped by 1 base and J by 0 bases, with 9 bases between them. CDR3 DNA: TGTGCCAGCAGCCAAGTGGCGACAGCTAACTATGGCTACACCTTC. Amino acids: CASSQVATANYGYTF.

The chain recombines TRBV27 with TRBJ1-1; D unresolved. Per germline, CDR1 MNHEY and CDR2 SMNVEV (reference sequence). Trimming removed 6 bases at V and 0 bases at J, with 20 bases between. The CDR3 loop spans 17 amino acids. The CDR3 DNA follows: TGTGCCAGCAGCCCCGACACTCGGCAAAACATGAACACTGAAGCTTTCTTT. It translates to CASSPDTRQNMNTEAFF.

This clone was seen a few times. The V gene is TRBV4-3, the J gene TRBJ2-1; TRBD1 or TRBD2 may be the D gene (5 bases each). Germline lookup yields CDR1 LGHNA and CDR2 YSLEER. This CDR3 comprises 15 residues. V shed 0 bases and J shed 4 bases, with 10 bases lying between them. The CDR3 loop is CASSQDTGRYNEQFF. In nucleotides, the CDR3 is TGCGCCAGCAGCCAAGATACGGGGCGGTACAATGAGCAGTTCTTC.

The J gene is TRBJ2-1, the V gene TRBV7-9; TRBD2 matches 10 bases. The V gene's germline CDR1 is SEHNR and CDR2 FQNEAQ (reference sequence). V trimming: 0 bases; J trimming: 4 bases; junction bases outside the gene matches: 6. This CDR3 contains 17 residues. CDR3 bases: TGTGCCAGCAGCTTAGCAGGACTAGCGGCAGAGTACAATGAGCAGTTCTTC. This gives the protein CASSLAGLAAEYNEQFF.

The CDR3 DNA reads as TGCGCCAGCAGCCAATCTACCTGGACCGAGGAGGAGACCCAGTACTTC. Its translation is CASSQSTWTEEETQYF. This chain connects TRBV4-3 to TRBJ2-5; D ambiguous. This CDR3 region has 16 residues. Trimming left V 2 bases short and J 5 bases short, with 18 bases between. The germline gives CDR1 LGHNA, CDR2 YSLEER.

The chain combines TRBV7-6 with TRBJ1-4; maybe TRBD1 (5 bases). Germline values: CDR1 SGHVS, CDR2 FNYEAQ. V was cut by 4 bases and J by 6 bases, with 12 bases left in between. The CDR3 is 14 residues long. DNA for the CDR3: TGTGCCAGCAGCTCCGACAGTCGGTATGAAAAACTGTTTTTT. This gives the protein CASSSDSRYEKLFF.

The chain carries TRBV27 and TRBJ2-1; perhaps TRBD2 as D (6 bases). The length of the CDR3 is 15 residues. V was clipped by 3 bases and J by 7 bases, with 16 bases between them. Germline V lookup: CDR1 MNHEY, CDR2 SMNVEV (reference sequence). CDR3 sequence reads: CASSFGGSTRNEQFF. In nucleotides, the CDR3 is TGTGCCAGCAGTTTTGGAGGGAGTACCCGAAATGAGCAGTTCTTC.

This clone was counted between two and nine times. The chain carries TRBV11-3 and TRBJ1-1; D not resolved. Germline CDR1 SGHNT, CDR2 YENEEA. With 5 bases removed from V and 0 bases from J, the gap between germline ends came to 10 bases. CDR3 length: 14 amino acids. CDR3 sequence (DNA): TGTGCCAGCAGCCCCTGGTACATGAACACTGAAGCTTTCTTT. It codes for CASSPWYMNTEAFF. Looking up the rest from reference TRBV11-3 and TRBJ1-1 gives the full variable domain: EAGVVQSPRYKIIEKKQPVAFWCNPISGHNTLYWYLQNLGQGPELLIRYENEEAVDDSQLPKDRFSAERLKGVDSTLKIQPAELGDSAVYLCASSPWYMNTEAFFGQGTRLTVV.

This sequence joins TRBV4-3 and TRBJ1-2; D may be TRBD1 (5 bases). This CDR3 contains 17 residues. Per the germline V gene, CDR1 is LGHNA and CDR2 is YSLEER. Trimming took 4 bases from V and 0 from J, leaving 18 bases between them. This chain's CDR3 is CASSRDPGHQANYGYTF. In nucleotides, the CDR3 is TGCGCCAGCAGCCGTGATCCCGGACATCAAGCTAACTATGGCTACACCTTC.

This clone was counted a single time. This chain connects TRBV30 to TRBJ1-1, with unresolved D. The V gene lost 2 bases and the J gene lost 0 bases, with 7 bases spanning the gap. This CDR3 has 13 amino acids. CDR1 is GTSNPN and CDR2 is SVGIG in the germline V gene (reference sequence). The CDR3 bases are TGTGCCTGGAGTCCTACCATGAACACTGAAGCTTTCTTT. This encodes CAWSPTMNTEAFF.

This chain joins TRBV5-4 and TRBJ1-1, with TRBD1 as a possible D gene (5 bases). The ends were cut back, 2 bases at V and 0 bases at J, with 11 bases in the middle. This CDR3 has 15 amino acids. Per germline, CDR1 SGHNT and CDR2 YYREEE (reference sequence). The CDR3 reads CASSFDDSLNTEAFF. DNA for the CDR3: TGTGCCAGCAGCTTTGACGACAGCCTGAACACTGAAGCTTTCTTT.

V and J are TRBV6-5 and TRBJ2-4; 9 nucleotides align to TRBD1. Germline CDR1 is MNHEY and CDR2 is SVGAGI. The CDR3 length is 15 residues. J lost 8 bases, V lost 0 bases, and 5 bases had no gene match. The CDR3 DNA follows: TGTGCCAGCAGTTACTCGGGACAGGGATCAGACATTCAGTACTTC. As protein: CASSYSGQGSDIQYF.

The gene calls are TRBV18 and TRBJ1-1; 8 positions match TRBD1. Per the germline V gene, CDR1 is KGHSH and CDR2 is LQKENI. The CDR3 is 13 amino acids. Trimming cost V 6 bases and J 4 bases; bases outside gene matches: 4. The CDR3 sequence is CASSLTGGTEAFF. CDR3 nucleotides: TGTGCCAGCTCCCTCACAGGGGGCACTGAAGCTTTCTTT.

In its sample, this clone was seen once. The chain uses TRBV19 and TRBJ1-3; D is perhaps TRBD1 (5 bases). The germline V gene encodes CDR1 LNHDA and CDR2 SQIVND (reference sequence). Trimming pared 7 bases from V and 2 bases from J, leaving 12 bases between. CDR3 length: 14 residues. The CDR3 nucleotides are TGTGCCAGTACCAACGGGGGGGCTGGAAACACCATATATTTT. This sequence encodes CASTNGGAGNTIYF.

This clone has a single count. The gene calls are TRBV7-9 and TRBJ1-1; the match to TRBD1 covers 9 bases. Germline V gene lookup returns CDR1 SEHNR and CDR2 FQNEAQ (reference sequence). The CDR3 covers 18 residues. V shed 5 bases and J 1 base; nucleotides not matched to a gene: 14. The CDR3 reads CASSEPPLGQGRNTEAFF. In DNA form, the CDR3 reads TGTGCCAGCAGCGAACCCCCCCTGGGACAGGGACGGAACACTGAAGCTTTCTTT.

The chain's CDR3 is CASSIYRDMSSYNEQFF. DNA for the CDR3: TGTGCCAGCAGCATATACCGGGACATGAGCTCCTACAATGAGCAGTTCTTC. The V gene is TRBV9, the J gene TRBJ2-1; D is perhaps TRBD1 (6 bases). CDR3 length: 17 residues. V shed 4 bases and J shed 0 bases, with 17 bases lying between them. CDR1 SGDLS and CDR2 YYNGEE come from the germline V gene.

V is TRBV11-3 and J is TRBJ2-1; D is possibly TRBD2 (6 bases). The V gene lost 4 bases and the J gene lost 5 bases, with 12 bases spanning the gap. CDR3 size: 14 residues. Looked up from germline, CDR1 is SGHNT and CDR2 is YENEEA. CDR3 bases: TGTGCCAGCAGCTCGTGGGAGGAGAACAATGAGCAGTTCTTC. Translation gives CASSSWEENNEQFF.

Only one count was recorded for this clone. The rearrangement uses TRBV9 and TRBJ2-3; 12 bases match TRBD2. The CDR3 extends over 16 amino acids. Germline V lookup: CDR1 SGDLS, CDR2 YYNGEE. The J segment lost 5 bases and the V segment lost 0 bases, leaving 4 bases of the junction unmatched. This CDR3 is CASSVGLAGVLDTQYF. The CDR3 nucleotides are TGTGCCAGCAGCGTAGGACTAGCGGGAGTTTTAGATACGCAGTATTTT. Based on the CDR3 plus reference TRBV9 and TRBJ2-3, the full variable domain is DSGVTQTPKHLITATGQRVTLRCSPRSGDLSVYWYQQSLDQGLQFLIQYYNGEERAKGNILERFSAQQFPDLHSELNLSSLELGDSALYFCASSVGLAGVLDTQYFGPGTRLTVL.

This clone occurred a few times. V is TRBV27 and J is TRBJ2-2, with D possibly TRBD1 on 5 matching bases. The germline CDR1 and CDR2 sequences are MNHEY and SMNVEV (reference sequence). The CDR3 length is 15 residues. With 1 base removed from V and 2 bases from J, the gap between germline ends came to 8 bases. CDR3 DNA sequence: TGTGCCAGCAGTTTATTTCAGGGAAACACCGGGGAGCTGTTTTTT. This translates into CASSLFQGNTGELFF.

This CDR3 is CASKTAITSGNTIYF. The CDR3 DNA sequence: TGCGCCAGCAAAACTGCCATCACATCTGGAAACACCATATATTTT. This chain links TRBV4-1 with TRBJ1-3; D gene ambiguous. This CDR3 has 15 amino acids. CDR1 and CDR2 from the germline V gene are MGHRA and YSYEKL. The germline V and J ends were trimmed by 7 bases and 1 base, with 14 bases remaining between them.